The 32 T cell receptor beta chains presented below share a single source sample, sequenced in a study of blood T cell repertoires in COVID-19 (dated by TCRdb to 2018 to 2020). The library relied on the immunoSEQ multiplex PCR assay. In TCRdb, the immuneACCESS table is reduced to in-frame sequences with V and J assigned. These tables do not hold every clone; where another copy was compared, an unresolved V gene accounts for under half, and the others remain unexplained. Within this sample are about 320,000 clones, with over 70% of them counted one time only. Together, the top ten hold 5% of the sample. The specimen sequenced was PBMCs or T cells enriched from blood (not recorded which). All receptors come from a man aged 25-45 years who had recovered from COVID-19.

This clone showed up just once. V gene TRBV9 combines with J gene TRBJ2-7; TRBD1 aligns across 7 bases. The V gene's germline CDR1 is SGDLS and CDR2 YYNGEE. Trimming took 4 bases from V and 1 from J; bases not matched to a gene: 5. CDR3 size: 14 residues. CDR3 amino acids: CASSSTGASYEQYF. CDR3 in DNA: TGTGCCAGCAGCTCAACAGGGGCTTCCTACGAGCAGTACTTC.

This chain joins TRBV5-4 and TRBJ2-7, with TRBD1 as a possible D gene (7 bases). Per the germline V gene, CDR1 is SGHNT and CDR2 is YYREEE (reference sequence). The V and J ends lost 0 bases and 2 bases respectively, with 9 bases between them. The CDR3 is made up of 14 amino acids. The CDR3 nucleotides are TGTGCCAGCAGCTTGGCAGGGGGGACCTACGAGCAGTACTTC. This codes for CASSLAGGTYEQYF.

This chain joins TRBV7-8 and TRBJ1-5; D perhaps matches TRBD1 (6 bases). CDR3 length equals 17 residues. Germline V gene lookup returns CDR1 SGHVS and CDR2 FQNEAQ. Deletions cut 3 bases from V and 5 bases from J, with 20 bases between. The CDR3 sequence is CASSLAYLGGAYQPQHF. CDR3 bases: TGTGCCAGCAGCTTGGCTTACTTGGGGGGGGCATATCAGCCCCAGCATTTT.

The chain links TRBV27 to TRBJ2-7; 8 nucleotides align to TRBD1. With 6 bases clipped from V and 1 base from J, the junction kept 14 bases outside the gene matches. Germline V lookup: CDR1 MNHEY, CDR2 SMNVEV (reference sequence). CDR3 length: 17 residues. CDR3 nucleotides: TGTGCCAGCAGCACTAGACAGGGGACAGACGCTTCCTACGAGCAGTACTTC. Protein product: CASSTRQGTDASYEQYF.

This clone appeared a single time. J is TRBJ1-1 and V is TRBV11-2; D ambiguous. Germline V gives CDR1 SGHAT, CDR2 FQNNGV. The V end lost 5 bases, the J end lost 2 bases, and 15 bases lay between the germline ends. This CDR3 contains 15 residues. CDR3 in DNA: TGTGCCAGCAGCCTCTCGGGAGGATTTAACACTGAAGCTTTCTTT. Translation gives CASSLSGGFNTEAFF.

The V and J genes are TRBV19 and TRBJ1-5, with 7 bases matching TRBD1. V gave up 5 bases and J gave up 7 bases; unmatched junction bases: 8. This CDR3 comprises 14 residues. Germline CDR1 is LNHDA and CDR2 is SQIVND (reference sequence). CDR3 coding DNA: TGTGCCAGTAGTGGCCAGGGGGTCGGCCAGCCCCAGCATTTT. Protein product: CASSGQGVGQPQHF.

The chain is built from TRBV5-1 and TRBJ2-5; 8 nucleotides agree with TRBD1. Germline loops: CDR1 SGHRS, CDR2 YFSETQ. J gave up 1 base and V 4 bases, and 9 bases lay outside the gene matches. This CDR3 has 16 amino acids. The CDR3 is CASSPGTGNLQETQYF. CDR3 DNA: TGCGCCAGCAGCCCCGGGACAGGAAATCTCCAAGAGACCCAGTACTTC.

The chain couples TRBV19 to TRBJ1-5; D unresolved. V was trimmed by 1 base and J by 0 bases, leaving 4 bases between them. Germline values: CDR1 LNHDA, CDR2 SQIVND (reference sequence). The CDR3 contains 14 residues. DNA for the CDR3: TGTGCCAGTAGTATAGCTTATAGCAATCAGCCCCAGCATTTT. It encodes CASSIAYSNQPQHF.

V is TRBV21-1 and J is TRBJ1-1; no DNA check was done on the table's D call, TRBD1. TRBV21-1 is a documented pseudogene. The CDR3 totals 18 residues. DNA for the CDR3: TGTGCCAGCAGCACCAAGATGGCCACCGGGACAGGGAATACTGAAGCTTTCTTT. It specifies CASSTKMATGTGNTEAFF.

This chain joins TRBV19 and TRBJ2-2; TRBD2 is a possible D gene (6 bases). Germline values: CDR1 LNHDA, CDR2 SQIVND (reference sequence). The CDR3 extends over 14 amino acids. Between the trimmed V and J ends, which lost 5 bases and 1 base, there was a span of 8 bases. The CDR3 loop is CASSPGLNTGELFF. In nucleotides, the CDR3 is TGTGCCAGTAGTCCGGGACTGAACACCGGGGAGCTGTTTTTT.

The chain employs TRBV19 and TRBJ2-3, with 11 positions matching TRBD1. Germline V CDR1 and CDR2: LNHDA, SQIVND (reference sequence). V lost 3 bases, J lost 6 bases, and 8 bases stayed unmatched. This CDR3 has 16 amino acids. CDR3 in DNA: TGTGCCAGTAGTATGGTACGGACAGGGGGCGTCGATACGCAGTATTTT. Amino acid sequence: CASSMVRTGGVDTQYF.

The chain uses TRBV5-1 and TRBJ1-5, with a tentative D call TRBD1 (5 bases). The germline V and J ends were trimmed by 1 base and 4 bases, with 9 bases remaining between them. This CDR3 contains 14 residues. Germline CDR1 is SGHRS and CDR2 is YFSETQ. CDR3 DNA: TGCGCCAGCAGCTTGCAAGGGGTTAATCAGCCCCAGCATTTT. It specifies CASSLQGVNQPQHF.

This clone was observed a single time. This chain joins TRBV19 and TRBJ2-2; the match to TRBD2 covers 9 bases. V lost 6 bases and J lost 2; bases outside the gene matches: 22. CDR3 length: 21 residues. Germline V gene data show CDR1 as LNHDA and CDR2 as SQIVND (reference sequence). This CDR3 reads CASSLKGTSHAAGLNTGELFF. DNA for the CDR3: TGTGCCAGTAGCCTGAAGGGGACTAGCCACGCAGCCGGGCTTAACACCGGGGAGCTGTTTTTT.

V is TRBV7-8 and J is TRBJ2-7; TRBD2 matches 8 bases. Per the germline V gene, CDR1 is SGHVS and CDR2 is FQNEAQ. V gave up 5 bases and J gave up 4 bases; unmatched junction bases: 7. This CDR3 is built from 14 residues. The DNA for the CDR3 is TGTGCCAGCAGCCTGATGGCGGGGGGTTACGAGCAGTACTTC. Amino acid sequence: CASSLMAGGYEQYF.

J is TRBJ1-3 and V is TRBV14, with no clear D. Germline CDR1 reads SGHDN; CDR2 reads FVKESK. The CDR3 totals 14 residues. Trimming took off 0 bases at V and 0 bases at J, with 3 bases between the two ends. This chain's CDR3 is CASSQDLSGNTIYF. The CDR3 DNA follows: TGTGCCAGCAGCCAAGACCTCTCTGGAAACACCATATATTTT.

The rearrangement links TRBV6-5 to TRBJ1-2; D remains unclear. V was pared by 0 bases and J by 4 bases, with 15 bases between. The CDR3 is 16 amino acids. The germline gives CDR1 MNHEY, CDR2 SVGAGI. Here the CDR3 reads CASSYSLHGGFYGYTF. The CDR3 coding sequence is TGTGCCAGCAGTTACTCCCTCCATGGAGGGTTCTATGGCTACACCTTC.

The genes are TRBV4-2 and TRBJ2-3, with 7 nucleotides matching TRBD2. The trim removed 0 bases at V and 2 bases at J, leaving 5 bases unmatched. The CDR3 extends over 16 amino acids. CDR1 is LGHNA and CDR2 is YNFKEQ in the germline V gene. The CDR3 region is CASSQDSAGVTDTQYF. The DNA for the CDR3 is TGTGCCAGCAGCCAAGATTCGGCGGGGGTCACAGATACGCAGTATTTT.

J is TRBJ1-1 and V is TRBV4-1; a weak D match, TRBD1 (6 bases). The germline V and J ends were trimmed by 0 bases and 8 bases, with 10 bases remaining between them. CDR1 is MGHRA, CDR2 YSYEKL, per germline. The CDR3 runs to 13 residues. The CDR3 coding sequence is TGCGCCAGCAGCCAAGAGGCGGGGGGCGAAGCTTTCTTT. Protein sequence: CASSQEAGGEAFF.

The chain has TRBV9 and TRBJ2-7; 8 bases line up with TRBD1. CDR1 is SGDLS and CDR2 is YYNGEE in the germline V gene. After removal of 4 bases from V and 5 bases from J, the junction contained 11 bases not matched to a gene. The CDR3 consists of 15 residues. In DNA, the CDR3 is TGTGCCAGCAGCCGACGTGGCAGGGGGCCAGACGAGCAGTACTTC. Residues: CASSRRGRGPDEQYF.

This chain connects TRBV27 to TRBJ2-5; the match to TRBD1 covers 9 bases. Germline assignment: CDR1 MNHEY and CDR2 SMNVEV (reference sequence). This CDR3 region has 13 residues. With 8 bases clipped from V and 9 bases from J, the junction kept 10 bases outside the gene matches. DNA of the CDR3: TGTGCCAGCGGCCTGGGACAGGGAGGAGCCCAGTACTTC. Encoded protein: CASGLGQGGAQYF.

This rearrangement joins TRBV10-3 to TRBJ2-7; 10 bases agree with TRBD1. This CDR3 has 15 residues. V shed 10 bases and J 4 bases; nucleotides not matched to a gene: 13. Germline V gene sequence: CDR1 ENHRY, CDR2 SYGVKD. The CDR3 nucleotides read TGTGCCACCGCCGACCGGGACAGGGGTTATTACGAGCAGTACTTC. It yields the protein CATADRDRGYYEQYF.

The CDR3 DNA reads as TGTGCCAGCAGTCCCCAGGGACAGCACTCTGGAAACACCATATATTTT. It specifies CASSPQGQHSGNTIYF. The chain recombines TRBV28 with TRBJ1-3; TRBD1 agrees at 7 bases. Germline V gene data show CDR1 as MDHEN and CDR2 as SYDVKM. J gave up 0 bases and V 5 bases, and 7 bases lay outside the gene matches. The CDR3 is 16 residues long.

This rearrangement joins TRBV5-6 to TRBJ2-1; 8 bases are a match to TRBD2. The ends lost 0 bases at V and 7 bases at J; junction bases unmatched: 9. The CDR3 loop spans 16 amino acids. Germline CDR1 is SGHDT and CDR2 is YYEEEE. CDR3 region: CASSLEGSGVVNEQFF. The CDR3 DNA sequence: TGTGCCAGCAGCTTGGAGGGTAGCGGGGTAGTAAATGAGCAGTTCTTC.

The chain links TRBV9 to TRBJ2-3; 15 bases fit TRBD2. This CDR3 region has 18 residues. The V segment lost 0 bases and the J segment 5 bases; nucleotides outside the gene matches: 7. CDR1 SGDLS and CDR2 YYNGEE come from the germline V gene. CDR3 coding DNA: TGTGCCAGCAGCGTAGGGGAGGGACTAGCGGGGGGACGAGATACGCAGTATTTT. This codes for CASSVGEGLAGGRDTQYF.

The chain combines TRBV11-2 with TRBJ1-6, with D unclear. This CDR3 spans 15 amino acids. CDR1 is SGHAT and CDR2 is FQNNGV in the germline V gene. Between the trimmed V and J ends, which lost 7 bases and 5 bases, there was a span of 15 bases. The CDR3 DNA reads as TGTGCCAGCACCGTCTCGGATGGGCATAATTCACCCCTCCACTTT. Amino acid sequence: CASTVSDGHNSPLHF. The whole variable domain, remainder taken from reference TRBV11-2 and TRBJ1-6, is EAGVAQSPRYKIIEKRQSVAFWCNPISGHATLYWYQQILGQGPKLLIQFQNNGVVDDSQLPKDRFSAERLKGVDSTLKIQPAKLEDSAVYLCASTVSDGHNSPLHFGNGTRLTVT.

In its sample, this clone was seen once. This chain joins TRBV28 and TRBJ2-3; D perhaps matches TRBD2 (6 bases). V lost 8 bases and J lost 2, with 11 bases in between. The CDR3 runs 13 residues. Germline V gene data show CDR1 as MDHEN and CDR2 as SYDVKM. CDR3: CASGTLPTDTQYF. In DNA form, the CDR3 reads TGTGCCAGCGGGACTTTACCCACAGATACGCAGTATTTT.

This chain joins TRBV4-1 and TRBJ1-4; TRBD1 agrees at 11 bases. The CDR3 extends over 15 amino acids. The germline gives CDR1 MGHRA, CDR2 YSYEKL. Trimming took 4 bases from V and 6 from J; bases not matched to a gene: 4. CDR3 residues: CASSLGTGGDEKLFF. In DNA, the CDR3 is TGCGCCAGCAGCCTGGGGACAGGGGGAGATGAAAAACTGTTTTTT.

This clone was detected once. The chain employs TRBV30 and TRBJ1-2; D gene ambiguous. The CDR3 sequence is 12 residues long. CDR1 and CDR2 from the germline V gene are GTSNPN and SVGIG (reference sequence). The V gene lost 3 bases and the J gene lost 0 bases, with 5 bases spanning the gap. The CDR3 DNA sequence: TGTGCCTGGAGCGTAACTAACTATGGCTACACCTTC. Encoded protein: CAWSVTNYGYTF.

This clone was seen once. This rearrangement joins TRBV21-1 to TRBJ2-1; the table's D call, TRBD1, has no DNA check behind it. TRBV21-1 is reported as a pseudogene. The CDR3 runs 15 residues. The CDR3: CASSNEQGAYNEQFF. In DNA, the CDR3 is TGTGCCAGCAGCAACGAACAGGGGGCCTACAATGAGCAGTTCTTC.

Written as DNA, the CDR3 is TGTGCCAGCAGTTCAGGACTCCGGGGGTCAAAAGAGACCCAGTACTTC. This translates into CASSSGLRGSKETQYF. This sequence joins TRBV5-4 and TRBJ2-5; tentatively, D is TRBD2 (6 bases). The V end was cut by 5 bases, the J end by 3 bases, with 20 bases between. Germline CDR1 SGHNT, CDR2 YYREEE (reference sequence). There are 16 residues in the CDR3.

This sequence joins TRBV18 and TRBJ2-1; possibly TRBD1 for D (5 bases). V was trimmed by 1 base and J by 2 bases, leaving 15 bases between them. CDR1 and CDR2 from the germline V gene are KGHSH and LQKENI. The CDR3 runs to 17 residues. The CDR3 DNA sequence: TGTGCCAGCTCACCACAAGGGGCCATTCCCACCTACAATGAGCAGTTCTTC. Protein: CASSPQGAIPTYNEQFF.

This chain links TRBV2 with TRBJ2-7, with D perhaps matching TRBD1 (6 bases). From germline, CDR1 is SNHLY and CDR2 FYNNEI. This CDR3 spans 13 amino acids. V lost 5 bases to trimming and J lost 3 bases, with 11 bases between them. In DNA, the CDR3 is TGTGCCAGCAGTAGGACAGATTACTACGAGCAGTACTTC. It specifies CASSRTDYYEQYF.